These T cell receptor beta chains were read from a single sample in a study of regulatory T cells in long-lasting Graves disease. TCRdb analysed the multiplex PCR reads with MiXCR anew, one entry per CDR3 protein. The sample includes 300,000 to 400,000 distinct CDR3 sequences, 15% to 20% of them seen just once. The source material was peripheral blood mononuclear cells (PBMCs), sampled when the disease was refractory, from a patient treated with antithyroid drugs. The receptors were sampled from a female donor with Graves disease. Both conserved end residues are part of each CDR3. The order of the fields is clone size, V gene, D gene, J gene, CDR3 DNA, CDR3 protein. The D gene is left open where the match is weak. For some rows the clone size is stated as once, few or many, or as a class when expanded; others skip it.

abundance: few
v_gene: TRBV6-5
d_gene: NA
j_gene: TRBJ2-5
CDR3nt: TGTGCCAGCAGTTGGGTATTCCAAGAGACCCAGTACTTC
CDR3aa: CASSWVFQETQYF

abundance: NA
v_gene: TRBV24-1
d_gene: TRBD1
j_gene: TRBJ1-4
CDR3nt: TGTGCCACCAGTGATCCAGGACAGGGTATTGAAAAACTGTTTTTT
CDR3aa: CATSDPGQGIEKLFF

abundance: many
v_gene: TRBV28
d_gene: NA
j_gene: TRBJ1-4
CDR3nt: TGTGCCAGCAGTCCGGCGGACGGGTCCCCTGCAACTAATGAAAAACTGTTTTTT
CDR3aa: CASSPADGSPATNEKLFF

abundance: NA
v_gene: TRBV20-1
d_gene: TRBD1
j_gene: TRBJ1-1
CDR3nt: TGCAGTGCTAGAGGGAATCCACAGGGGGAGAACACTGAAGCTTTCTTT
CDR3aa: CSARGNPQGENTEAFF

abundance: few
v_gene: TRBV24-1
d_gene: TRBD1
j_gene: TRBJ1-3
CDR3nt: TGTGCCACCAAAAACGGGACAGGACATTTGATTAGCTCTGGAAACACCATATATTTT
CDR3aa: CATKNGTGHLISSGNTIYF

abundance: NA
v_gene: TRBV10-3
d_gene: NA
j_gene: TRBJ1-6
CDR3nt: TGTGCCATCAGTGATCAGGAGTCACCCCTCCACTTT
CDR3aa: CAISDQESPLHF

abundance: many
v_gene: TRBV7-9
d_gene: NA
j_gene: TRBJ1-6
CDR3nt: TGTGCCAGCAGCTTCGGGCAGGGCGGATCACCCCTCCACTTT
CDR3aa: CASSFGQGGSPLHF

abundance: few
v_gene: TRBV15
d_gene: NA
j_gene: TRBJ1-4
CDR3nt: TGTGCCACCAGCAGAGAGAGGGGTGCTAATGAAAAACTGTTTTTT
CDR3aa: CATSRERGANEKLFF

abundance: many
v_gene: TRBV7-8
d_gene: NA
j_gene: TRBJ2-5
CDR3nt: TGTGCCAGCAGCTTAGGTCGGCGATGGGCGGTTTACCAAGAGACCCAGTACTTC
CDR3aa: CASSLGRRWAVYQETQYF

abundance: few
v_gene: TRBV6-5
d_gene: NA
j_gene: TRBJ1-6
CDR3nt: TGTGCCAGCAGTTATCAGGGGACCAATTCACCCCTCCACTTT
CDR3aa: CASSYQGTNSPLHF

abundance: few
v_gene: TRBV19
d_gene: NA
j_gene: TRBJ2-5
CDR3nt: TGTGCCAGTAGTATCGTGGCGGGCCGCCAAGAGACCCAGTACTTC
CDR3aa: CASSIVAGRQETQYF

abundance: many
v_gene: TRBV11-2
d_gene: NA
j_gene: TRBJ2-7
CDR3nt: TGTGCCAGCAGGATGCTACCAGGGGTCTACGAGCAGTACTTC
CDR3aa: CASRMLPGVYEQYF

abundance: NA
v_gene: TRBV3-1
d_gene: TRBD1
j_gene: TRBJ2-7
CDR3nt: TGTGCCAGCAGCCCGGGACAGGGGGCCCTCTACGAGCAGTACTTC
CDR3aa: CASSPGQGALYEQYF

abundance: many
v_gene: TRBV6-1
d_gene: NA
j_gene: TRBJ1-2
CDR3nt: TGTGCCAGCCGCGGACAGAACTATGGCTACACCTTC
CDR3aa: CASRGQNYGYTF

abundance: NA
v_gene: TRBV20-1
d_gene: NA
j_gene: TRBJ2-7
CDR3nt: TGCAGTGCTAGATCACGGGTCTCCTCCTACGAGCAGTACTTC
CDR3aa: CSARSRVSSYEQYF

abundance: once
v_gene: TRBV20-1
d_gene: NA
j_gene: TRBJ2-5
CDR3nt: TGCAGTGCCAACAGGGAGTGGGGACGGAACGGAGGGGCCCAAGAGACCCAGTACTTC
CDR3aa: CSANREWGRNGGAQETQYF

abundance: NA
v_gene: TRBV5-1
d_gene: NA
j_gene: TRBJ1-1
CDR3nt: TGCGCCAGCAGCTTGCAAGGCCCAGCTTCTTACACTGAAGCTTTCTTT
CDR3aa: CASSLQGPASYTEAFF

abundance: few
v_gene: TRBV6-5
d_gene: NA
j_gene: TRBJ2-5
CDR3nt: TGTGCCAGCAGTTACTCTACCCTAGGCGGAGAGTCGGAGACCCAGTACTTC
CDR3aa: CASSYSTLGGESETQYF

abundance: many
v_gene: TRBV2
d_gene: NA
j_gene: TRBJ2-1
CDR3nt: TGTGCCAGCAGTGAGCGTTTTTGGGACTTATACAATGAGCAGTTCTTC
CDR3aa: CASSERFWDLYNEQFF

abundance: few
v_gene: TRBV7-9
d_gene: TRBD1
j_gene: TRBJ1-6
CDR3nt: TGTGCCAGCAGCTGGTTTACAGGGGGCCATTCACCCCTCCACTTT
CDR3aa: CASSWFTGGHSPLHF

abundance: NA
v_gene: TRBV5-1
d_gene: NA
j_gene: TRBJ2-3
CDR3nt: TGCGCCAGCAGCACAAGGACAGACACAGATACGCAGTATTTT
CDR3aa: CASSTRTDTDTQYF

abundance: many
v_gene: TRBV6-1
d_gene: TRBD1
j_gene: TRBJ1-1
CDR3nt: TGTGCCAGCAGCGAGAGACAGGGAGTCATGAACACTGAAGCTTTCTTT
CDR3aa: CASSERQGVMNTEAFF

abundance: NA
v_gene: TRBV19
d_gene: NA
j_gene: TRBJ1-1
CDR3nt: TGTGCCAGTAGTATACGGTCCCAGGTCACTGAAGCTTTCTTT
CDR3aa: CASSIRSQVTEAFF

abundance: few
v_gene: TRBV4-3
d_gene: TRBD1
j_gene: TRBJ1-2
CDR3nt: TGCGCCAGCAGCTCATGGACAGGGGGCAGCGCTAACTATGGCTACACCTTC
CDR3aa: CASSSWTGGSANYGYTF

abundance: NA
v_gene: TRBV28
d_gene: TRBD1
j_gene: TRBJ1-1
CDR3nt: TGTGCCAGCTTCGGACAGGGGATAAGTGTGGCTGAAGCTTTCTTT
CDR3aa: CASFGQGISVAEAFF

abundance: many
v_gene: TRBV20-1
d_gene: NA
j_gene: TRBJ1-1
CDR3nt: TGCAGTGCTAGAGATCAAGGGGCCCCTGGGAGTACTGAAGCTTTCTTT
CDR3aa: CSARDQGAPGSTEAFF

abundance: few
v_gene: TRBV7-8
d_gene: NA
j_gene: TRBJ1-1
CDR3nt: TGTGCCAGCAGCTTATTGTCGGGTATGAACAATGAAGCTTTCTTT
CDR3aa: CASSLLSGMNNEAFF

abundance: few
v_gene: TRBV19
d_gene: NA
j_gene: TRBJ1-1
CDR3nt: TGTGCCAGTAGTATAGGGACAGCTTCAAACACTGAAGCTTTCTTT
CDR3aa: CASSIGTASNTEAFF

abundance: NA
v_gene: TRBV5-1
d_gene: NA
j_gene: TRBJ2-3
CDR3nt: TGCGCCAGCAGCTTCGGGAGTTCAGATACGCAGTATTTT
CDR3aa: CASSFGSSDTQYF

abundance: NA
v_gene: TRBV7-3
d_gene: NA
j_gene: TRBJ2-5
CDR3nt: TGCGCCAGCAGCCAAGATTGGTTGGCAGGGCCCGTTCAAGAGACCCAGTACTTC
CDR3aa: CASSQDWLAGPVQETQYF

abundance: NA
v_gene: TRBV6-1
d_gene: NA
j_gene: TRBJ2-2
CDR3nt: TGTGCCATACAATGGGCTCGAGGGACCGGGGAGCTGTTTTTT
CDR3aa: CAIQWARGTGELFF

abundance: many
v_gene: TRBV27
d_gene: NA
j_gene: TRBJ1-2
CDR3nt: TGTGCCAGCAAATCGTACGGTTTCGAAAACTATGGCTACACCTTC
CDR3aa: CASKSYGFENYGYTF